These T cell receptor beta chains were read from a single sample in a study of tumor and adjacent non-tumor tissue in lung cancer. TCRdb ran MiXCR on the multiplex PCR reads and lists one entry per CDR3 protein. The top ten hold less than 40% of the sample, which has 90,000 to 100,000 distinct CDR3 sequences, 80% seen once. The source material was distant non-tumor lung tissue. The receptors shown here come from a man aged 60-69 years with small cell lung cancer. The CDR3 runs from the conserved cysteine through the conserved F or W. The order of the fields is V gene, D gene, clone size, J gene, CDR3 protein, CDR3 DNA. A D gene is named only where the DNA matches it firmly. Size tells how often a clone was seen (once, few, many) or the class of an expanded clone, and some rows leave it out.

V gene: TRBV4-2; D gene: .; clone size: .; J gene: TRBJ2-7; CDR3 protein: CANSQERGEYYEQYF; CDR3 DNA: TGTGCCAACAGCCAAGAGCGTGGAGAGTACTACGAGCAGTACTTC
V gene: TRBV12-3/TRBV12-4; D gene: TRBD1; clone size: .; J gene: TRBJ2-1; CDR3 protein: CPTSSGTEHNEHFF; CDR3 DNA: TGTCCCACCAGTTCCGGGACAGAGCACAATGAGCACTTCTTC
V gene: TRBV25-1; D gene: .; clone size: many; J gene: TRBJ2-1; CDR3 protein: CASSHAQDEQFF; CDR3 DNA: TGTGCCAGCAGTCACGCCCAGGATGAGCAGTTCTTC
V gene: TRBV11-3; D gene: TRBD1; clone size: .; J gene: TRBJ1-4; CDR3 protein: CVRVSKGQGSEQLFF; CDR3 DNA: TGTGTCAGAGTATCTAAAGGACAGGGAAGTGAACAACTGTTTTTT
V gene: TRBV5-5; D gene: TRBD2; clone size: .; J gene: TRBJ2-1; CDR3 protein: CASSSGTSGSRMGAYNEQFF; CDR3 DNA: TGCGCCAGCAGCTCCGGGACTAGCGGGAGTCGGATGGGCGCCTACAATGAGCAGTTCTTC
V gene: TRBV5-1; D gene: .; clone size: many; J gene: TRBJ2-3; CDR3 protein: CASRSITDTQYF; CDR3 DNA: TGCGCCAGCAGGTCCATCACAGATACGCAGTATTTT
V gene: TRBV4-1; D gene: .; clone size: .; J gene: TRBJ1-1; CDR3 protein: CASSQVTGCGTEAFF; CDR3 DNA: TGCGCCAGCAGCCAAGTTACAGGGTGCGGCACTGAAGCTTTCTTT
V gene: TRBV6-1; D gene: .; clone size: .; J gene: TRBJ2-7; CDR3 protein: CASIIGASSSYEQYF; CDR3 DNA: TGTGCCAGCATTATAGGGGCCTCGAGCTCCTACGAGCAGTACTTC
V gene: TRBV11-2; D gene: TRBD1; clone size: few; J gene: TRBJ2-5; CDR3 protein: CASNWDSQETQYF; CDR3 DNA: TGTGCCAGTAACTGGGACAGCCAAGAGACCCAGTACTTC
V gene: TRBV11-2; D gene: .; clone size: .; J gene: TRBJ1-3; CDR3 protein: CASSLAGAFSGNIIYF; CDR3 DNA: TGTGCCAGTAGCTTAGCGGGCGCCTTCTCTGGAAACATCATATATTTT
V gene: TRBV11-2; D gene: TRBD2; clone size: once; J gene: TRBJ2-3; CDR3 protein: CDSSLGPVGGAPDTQYF; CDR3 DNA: TGTGACAGCAGCTTGGGCCCGGTGGGAGGGGCTCCAGATACGCAGTATTTT
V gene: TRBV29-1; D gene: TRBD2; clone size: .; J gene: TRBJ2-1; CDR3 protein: CSIMSSGRNSEQFF; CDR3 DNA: TGCAGCATTATGTCTAGCGGGAGAAACAGTGAGCAGTTCTTC
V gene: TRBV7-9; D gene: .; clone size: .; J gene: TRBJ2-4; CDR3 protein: CASSSSILYKNIQYF; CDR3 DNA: TGTGCCAGCAGCTCTTCGATCCTATACAAAAACATTCAGTACTTC
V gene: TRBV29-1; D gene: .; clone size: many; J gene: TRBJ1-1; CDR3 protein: CSVDGPRSRTEAFF; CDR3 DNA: TGCAGCGTTGACGGACCCCGAAGTAGAACTGAAGCTTTCTTT
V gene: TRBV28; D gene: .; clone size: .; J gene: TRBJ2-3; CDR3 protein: CASSFMWQWAGSTDTQYF; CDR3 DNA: TGTGCCAGCAGTTTTATGTGGCAGTGGGCAGGGAGTACAGATACGCAGTATTTT
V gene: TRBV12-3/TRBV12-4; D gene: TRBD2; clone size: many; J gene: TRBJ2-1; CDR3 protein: CASSVRLAGQYNEQFF; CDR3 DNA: TGTGCCAGCAGTGTCCGACTAGCGGGACAATACAATGAGCAGTTCTTC
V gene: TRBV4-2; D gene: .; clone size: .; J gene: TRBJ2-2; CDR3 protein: CVSSQELRTNTGELFF; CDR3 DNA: TGTGTCAGCAGCCAGGAACTGAGGACCAACACCGGGGAGCTGTTTTTT
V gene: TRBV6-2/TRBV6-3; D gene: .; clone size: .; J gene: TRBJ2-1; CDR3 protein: CASSAGPNNEQFF; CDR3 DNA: TGCGCCAGCAGTGCCGGTCCTAACAATGAACAGTTCTTC
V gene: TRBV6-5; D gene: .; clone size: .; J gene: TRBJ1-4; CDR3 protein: CASDRMNEKLFF; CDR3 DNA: TGTGCCAGCGACCGGATGAATGAGAAACTGTTTTTT
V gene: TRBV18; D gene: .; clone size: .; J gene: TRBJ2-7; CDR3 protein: CASSHGDEQYF; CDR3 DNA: TGTGCCAGCTCACACGGGGACGAGCAGTACTTC
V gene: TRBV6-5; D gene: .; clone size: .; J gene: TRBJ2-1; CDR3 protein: CASSCSGGVGNDRFF; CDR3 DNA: TGTGCCAGCAGTTGCTCTGGGGGAGTGGGTAATGACCGGTTCTTC
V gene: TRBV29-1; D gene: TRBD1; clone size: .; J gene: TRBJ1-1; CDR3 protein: CSVGPTGLNTVVFF; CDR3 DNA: TGCAGCGTTGGCCCGACAGGGCTGAACACTGTAGTTTTCTTT
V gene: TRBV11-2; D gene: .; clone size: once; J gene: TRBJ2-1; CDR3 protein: CTSQKPLGDNEQFF; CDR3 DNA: TGTACCAGCCAGAAGCCGCTGGGCGACAATGAGCAATTCTTC
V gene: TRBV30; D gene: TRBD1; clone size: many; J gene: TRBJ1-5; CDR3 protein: CAWRGTGNQPQHF; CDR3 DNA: TGTGCCTGGAGAGGGACAGGGAATCAGCCCCAGCATTTT
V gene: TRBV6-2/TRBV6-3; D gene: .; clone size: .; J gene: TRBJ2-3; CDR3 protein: CAAGPPESTDTQYF; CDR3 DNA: TGTGCCGCGGGACCACCGGAGTCAACAGATACGCAGTACTTT
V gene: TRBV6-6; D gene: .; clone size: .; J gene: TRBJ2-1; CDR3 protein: CATSLSNEHFF; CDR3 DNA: TGTGCCACCTCCCTGAGCAATGAGCACTTCTTC
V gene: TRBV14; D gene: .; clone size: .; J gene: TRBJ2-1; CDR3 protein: CASSQWRRILLDEQFF; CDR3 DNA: TGTGCCAGCAGCCAATGGCGGAGGATCCTACTGGATGAGCAGTTCTTC
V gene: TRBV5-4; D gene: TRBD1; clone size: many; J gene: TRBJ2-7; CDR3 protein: CASSRQTGGSHEQYF; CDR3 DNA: TGTGCCAGCAGCCGCCAGACAGGGGGTTCCCACGAGCAGTACTTC
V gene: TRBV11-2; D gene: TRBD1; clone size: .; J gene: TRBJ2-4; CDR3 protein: CANSLGIGQGVAKNIHYF; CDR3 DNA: TGTGCCAACAGCTTGGGGATTGGACAGGGGGTAGCCAAAAACATTCATTACTTC
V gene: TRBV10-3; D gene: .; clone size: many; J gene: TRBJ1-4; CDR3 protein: CAISESHSGTTNEKLFF; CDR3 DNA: TGTGCCATCAGTGAGTCCCATTCGGGCACAACTAATGAAAAACTGTTTTTT
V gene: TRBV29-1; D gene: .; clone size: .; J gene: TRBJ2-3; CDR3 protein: CNVEAWTADTQYF; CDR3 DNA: TGCAACGTTGAAGCCTGGACAGCAGATACGCAATATTTT
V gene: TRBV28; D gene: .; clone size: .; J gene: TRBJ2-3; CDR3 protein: CASSYGAHFTDTQYF; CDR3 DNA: TGTGCCAGCAGTTATGGGGCGCATTTTACAGATACGCAATATTTT
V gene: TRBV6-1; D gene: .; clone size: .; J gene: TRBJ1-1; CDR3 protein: CASSGGLGVTTEAFF; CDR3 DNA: TGTGCCAGCAGTGGGGGGTTAGGAGTGACCACTGAAGCTTTCTTT
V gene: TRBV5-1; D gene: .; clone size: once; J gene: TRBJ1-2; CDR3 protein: CASSLVGLIGFTF; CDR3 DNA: TGCGCCAGCAGCTTGGTTGGACTAATAGGCTTCACCTTC
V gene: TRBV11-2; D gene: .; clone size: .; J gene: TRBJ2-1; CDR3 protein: CASKKRQGDNDLFF; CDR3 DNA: TGTGCCAGCAAGAAGCGGCAGGGCGACAATGACCTGTTCTTC
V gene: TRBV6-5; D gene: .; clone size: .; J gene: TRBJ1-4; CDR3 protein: CVSTTKNPAANEKLFF; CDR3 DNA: TGTGTCAGCACCACCAAGAATCCAGCAGCTAATGAAAAACTGTTTTTT
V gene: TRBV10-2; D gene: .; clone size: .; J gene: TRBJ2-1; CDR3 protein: CTSSVIKYNEQFF; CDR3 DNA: TGCACCAGCAGTGTAATCAAATATAATGAGCAGTTCTTC
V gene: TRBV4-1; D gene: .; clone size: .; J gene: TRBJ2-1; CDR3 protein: CANRQMTGVASGEQFF; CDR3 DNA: TGCGCCAACAGGCAAATGACGGGAGTGGCGTCGGGGGAGCAGTTCTTC
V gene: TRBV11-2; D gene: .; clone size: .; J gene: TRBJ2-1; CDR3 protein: CASSLVTAQSPNNGQFF; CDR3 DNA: TGTGCCAGCAGCTTAGTGACAGCCCAGAGCCCCAACAATGGGCAGTTCTTC
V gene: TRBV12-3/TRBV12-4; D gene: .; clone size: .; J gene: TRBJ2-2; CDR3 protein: CASSPRVVGGSLNTGELFF; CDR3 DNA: TGTGCCAGCAGTCCCCGGGTAGTGGGAGGATCCTTGAACACCGGGGAGCTCTTTTTT
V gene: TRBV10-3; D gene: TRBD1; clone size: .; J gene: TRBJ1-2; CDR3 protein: CAISETDRGLAYTF; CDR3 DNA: TGTGCCATCAGTGAAACTGACAGGGGGCTGGCCTACACTTTC
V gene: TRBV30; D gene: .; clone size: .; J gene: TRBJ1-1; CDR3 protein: CAWRGSGNAVAFF; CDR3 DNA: TGTGCCTGGAGGGGGTCGGGGAACGCTGTAGCTTTCTTT
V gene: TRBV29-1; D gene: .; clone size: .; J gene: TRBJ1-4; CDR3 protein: CSVGSHGTNEKLVF; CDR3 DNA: TGCAGCGTTGGATCGCACGGAACTAATGAAAAACTGGTTTTT
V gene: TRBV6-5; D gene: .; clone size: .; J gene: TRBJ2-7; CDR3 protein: CASSSGVALTYKQYF; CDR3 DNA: TGTGCCAGCAGCTCCGGAGTAGCGCTTACCTACAAGCAGTACTTC
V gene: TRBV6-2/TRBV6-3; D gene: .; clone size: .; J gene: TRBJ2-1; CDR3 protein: CASRTGQLSYNEQFF; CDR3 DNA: TGTGCCAGCAGAACAGGACAGCTGTCCTACAATGAGCAGTTCTTC